This T cell receptor beta chain was recorded in a study of T-cell memory formation after mild COVID-19. Overall study context: Clustering of TCRs was largely donor specific. General study results and limits: The pre-infection memory compartment contained some responding clones, suggesting cross-reactive memory joined. Contracting CD4+ clones sat mainly in CM and EM; CD8+ in EMRA.

V was clipped by 4 bases and J by 4 bases; unmatched bases: 6. The CDR3 consists of 13 residues. The germline V gene encodes CDR1 DFQATT and CDR2 SNEGSKA (reference sequence). TCRdb processed the 5' RACE reads anew with MiXCR; each CDR3 protein has one entry. The sample lists approximately 240,000 distinct CDR3 sequences, 15% to 20% occurring once. Regarding this clonotype: Its antigen is still unknown.

This sequence joins TRBV20-1 and TRBJ1-1; 7 bases are a match to TRBD1. Sequenced: PBMCs or a T cell subset sorted from them (not recorded which). This TCR was recovered from a man in his late teens or twenties who had mild COVID-19 (a few samples of this study predate the infection). Cell type and time point are not known. The CDR3 loop is CSATDRVGTEAFF. The CDR3, as DNA: TGCAGTGCTACCGACAGGGTGGGCACTGAAGCTTTCTTT.